This TCR beta chain was captured by sequencing in a study of blood T cell repertoires in COVID-19. Sequencing used immunoSEQ multiplex PCR; TCRdb keeps in-frame clones, though not all of them. Among roughly 500,000 clones listed, 85% to 90% were seen once. CDR1 and CDR2 from the germline V gene are LNHDA and SQIVND (reference sequence). V trimming: 11 bases; J trimming: 4 bases; junction bases outside the gene matches: 5. The CDR3 spans 11 residues. The chain recombines TRBV19 with TRBJ2-7; 7 nucleotides match TRBD1. Sequencing was carried out using peripheral blood. The TCR sequence derives from a man between 18 and 35 years old with COVID-19, enrolled during active disease. This CDR3 reads CAGQGQYEQYF. The CDR3 DNA reads TGTGCCGGCCAGGGACAGTACGAGCAGTACTTC.